These T cell receptor beta chains were read from a single sample in a study of Graves' ophthalmopathy and Graves' hyperthyroidism. TCRdb itself ran the multiplex PCR reads through MiXCR, one entry per CDR3 protein. This sample has about 1.1 million distinct CDR3 sequences; approximately 35% occur once, and the top ten carry approximately 10%. The sequenced sample consisted of peripheral blood or thyroid tissue (not recorded which). These receptors all come from an adult man with Graves' hyperthyroidism. CDR3s include the opening cysteine and the closing phenylalanine or tryptophan. The order of the fields is D gene, V gene, clone size, J gene, CDR3 protein, CDR3 DNA. A D gene is named only where the DNA matches it firmly. For some rows the clone size is stated as once, few or many, or as a class when expanded; others skip it.

>NA|TRBV2|NA|TRBJ2-5
CASSFFTVGQETQYF
TGTGCCAGCAGTTTCTTCACCGTGGGGCAAGAGACCCAGTACTTC
>NA|TRBV5-4|many|TRBJ1-2
CASSTRDTGYTF
TGTGCCAGCAGCACCCGGGACACCGGCTACACCTTC
>NA|TRBV10-1|NA|TRBJ1-3
CASRSPSTFSGNTIYF
TGCGCCAGCAGATCCCCGTCGACCTTCTCTGGAAACACCATATATTTT
>TRBD1|TRBV15|many|TRBJ1-4
CATSRDHQDRKLFF
TGTGCCACCAGCAGAGATCATCAGGACAGGAAACTGTTTTTT
>TRBD1|TRBV9|NA|TRBJ1-1
CASSAYEGARGEAFF
TGTGCCAGCAGCGCCTACGAGGGGGCAAGGGGCGAAGCTTTCTTT
>NA|TRBV7-9|many|TRBJ1-1
CASSRRGGENTEAFF
TGTGCCAGCAGCCGCCGGGGGGGGGAGAACACTGAAGCTTTCTTT
>NA|TRBV4-3|NA|TRBJ1-1
CASSQVDRGSTEAFF
TGCGCCAGCAGCCAAGTTGACCGAGGGAGCACTGAAGCTTTCTTT
>NA|TRBV12-3/TRBV12-4|many|TRBJ1-5
CASKQSGNQPQHF
TGTGCCAGCAAACAGTCAGGGAACCAGCCCCAGCATTTT
>NA|TRBV5-8|few|TRBJ1-5
CASSFPRTENQPQHF
TGTGCCAGCAGCTTTCCCCGAACCGAAAATCAGCCCCAGCATTTT
>TRBD2|TRBV24-1|NA|TRBJ2-7
CATSDPGLHSYEQYF
TGTGCCACCAGTGATCCGGGACTACACTCCTACGAGCAGTACTTC
>NA|TRBV7-2|NA|TRBJ2-7
CASSARAVLGYEQYF
TGTGCCAGCAGTGCTAGGGCGGTACTCGGCTACGAGCAGTACTTC
>NA|TRBV7-2|few|TRBJ1-6
CASSLAVSGSTLHF
TGTGCCAGCAGCTTAGCAGTTAGCGGGAGTACCCTCCACTTT